This T cell receptor (beta chain) was obtained from a study of cytomegalovirus exposure and HLA in healthy donors. Study-level information: Researchers found that more than 70% of 350 to 500 genotyped donors fell within the Caucasian-associated ancestry cluster.

CDR3 length equals 15 residues. The germline V and J ends were trimmed by 0 bases and 8 bases, with 17 bases remaining between them. Germline-derived CDR1 and CDR2 are SGDLS and YYNGEE. A multiplex PCR was run with 60 Vbeta primers and 13 Jbeta primers. Data came from immunoSEQ multiplex PCR; TCRdb stores just in-frame clones and leaves some out. The sample consists of 150,000 to 200,000 clones, around 75% of them appearing once. The sequence came from a female donor in good health and CMV-seronegative. The chain carries TRBV9 and TRBJ1-2, with unresolved D. The sample consisted of PBMCs. In DNA form, the CDR3 reads TGTGCCAGCAGCGTAGGGAAGGAGCGGGCTTGGGGCTACACCTTC. This codes for CASSVGKERAWGYTF. The full variable domain, in which reference TRBV9 and TRBJ1-2 provide the parts outside the CDR3, is DSGVTQTPKHLITATGQRVTLRCSPRSGDLSVYWYQQSLDQGLQFLIQYYNGEERAKGNILERFSAQQFPDLHSELNLSSLELGDSALYFCASSVGKERAWGYTFGSGTRLTVV.